One sample yielded the 5 T cell receptor beta chains listed below, sequenced in a study of CD8+ T cells in alopecia areata. Extracted from the samples, RNA was reverse transcribed into cDNA to serve as the sequencing template. Here immunoSEQ multiplex PCR was the method, and the copy in TCRdb shows in-frame clones only, minus some. The table lists 150,000 to 200,000 clones, around three fifths of them singletons, with 1.3% in the top ten. The sample's treatment: oral pan-JAK inhibitor, 5-10 mg twice daily. The input for sequencing was CD4+ T cells sorted from blood, taken at approximately week 49, from a patient treated with tofacitinib. These receptors originate from a human donor with alopecia areata.

The V gene is TRBV15, the J gene TRBJ2-7; a possible D gene is TRBD1 (5 bases). Looked up from germline, CDR1 is LNHNV and CDR2 is YYDKDF (reference sequence). The CDR3 extends over 13 amino acids. V was cut by 2 bases and J by 5 bases, with 10 bases left in between. In DNA, the CDR3 is TGTGCCACCAGCAGACCACCCAGGGACGAGCAGTACTTC. It yields the protein CATSRPPRDEQYF.

The chain employs TRBV30 and TRBJ1-5, with 7 bases fitting TRBD1. Germline CDR1 reads GTSNPN; CDR2 reads SVGIG (reference sequence). This CDR3 region has 17 residues. Losses at the gene ends were 2 bases for V and 0 bases for J; bases not matched to a gene: 10. This CDR3 is CAWSPRGQRHSNQPQHF. The CDR3, as DNA: TGTGCCTGGAGTCCTCGGGGACAGAGACATAGCAATCAGCCCCAGCATTTT.

As for this clone: The identical CDR3 is also encoded by other nucleotide sequences in the sample. The rearrangement uses TRBV30 and TRBJ1-2; the D is unclear. This CDR3 is built from 12 residues. Germline CDR1 reads GTSNPN; CDR2 reads SVGIG (reference sequence). Trimming stripped 0 bases from V and 8 bases from J, with 10 bases between. The CDR3 coding sequence is TGTGCCTGGAGTGTACCGGGTTACGGCTACACCTTC. This translates into CAWSVPGYGYTF. Combining the CDR3 with reference TRBV30 and TRBJ1-2 gives the whole variable domain SQTIHQWPATLVQPVGSPLSLECTVEGTSNPNLYWYRQAAGRGLQLLFYSVGIGQISSEVPQNLSASRPQDRQFILSSKKLLLSDSGFYLCAWSVPGYGYTFGSGTRLTVV.

The DNA of the CDR3 is TGTGCCAGCAGCCGGCCTGGCACAGATACGCAGTATTTT. Residues: CASSRPGTDTQYF. The rearrangement links TRBV7-2 to TRBJ2-3; no clear D. Germline-derived CDR1 and CDR2 are SGHTA and FQGNSA. The CDR3 length is 13 residues. With 5 bases removed from V and 1 base from J, the gap between germline ends came to 7 bases.

This clone was seen a handful of times. The identical CDR3 is also encoded by other nucleotide sequences in the sample. The chain uses TRBV29-1 and TRBJ2-2; 10 nucleotides line up with TRBD2. J gave up 6 bases and V 4 bases, and 5 bases lay outside the gene matches. The V gene's germline CDR1 is SQVTM and CDR2 ANQGSEA. This CDR3 is built from 14 residues. As DNA, the CDR3 is TGCAGCGTTGCCCCGAGCGGGGGGGCCGGGGAGCTGTTTTTT. Protein product: CSVAPSGGAGELFF.